This T cell receptor (beta chain) came from a study of blood T cell repertoires in COVID-19 (dated by TCRdb to the early 2020s). With regard to the full study: The collaborator samples originated in the United States, Italy and Spain and spanned the acute and convalescent phases of COVID-19. Sample metadata almost always included a de-identified subject ID, COVID-19 status, age in years and sex. Where available, HLA class I and class II types were taken from metadata supplied by the sample provider and were not determined by assay-based typing. The repertoires were released in a freely available public database meant as a resource for research on the immune response to SARS-CoV-2. The material from the prospective study consisted of cDNA or gDNA derived from T cells, B-cell-depleted T cells, or PBMCs. The dataset comprised deeply sampled blood TCRbeta repertoires from subjects exposed to, actively infected with, or recovered from COVID-19. Samples came from the ongoing ImmuneRACE study (first 160 participants) plus 1,254 subjects from 6 global collaborators. Points the paper makes about the study in general: The amount of clinical and demographic metadata varied by source and participant and was provided uncurated.

Each collaborating institution followed its own protocols to collect whole blood in K2EDTA tubes. For TCRbeta analysis, collaborator samples were shipped as frozen whole blood, as isolated PBMCs, or as DNA extracted from either sample type. In the case of this clone: Its antigen remains unidentified. The sample holds no much larger clone one base away, and base qualities are not on file.

Germline trimming: 4 bases from V, 4 bases from J; junction bases outside gene matches: 5. Counted from cysteine to phenylalanine, this CDR3 has 15 amino acids. The kept DNA is CDR3 alone, 45 bases in frame from the first base. CDR1 and CDR2 are read off the germline V gene as SGHVS and FQNEAQ. TCRbeta CDR3 regions were amplified from genomic DNA using the immunoSEQ Assay, a bias-controlled multiplex PCR. As for the authors' bioinformatics: Nucleated cell counts per sample were estimated from amplification of reference gene primers within the assay. Sequence reads were collapsed and filtered to measure the absolute abundance of every unique TCRbeta CDR3 rearrangement. Productive Simpson clonality was computed per sample as the square root of Simpson's diversity index over productive rearrangements. TCRdb stores this immuneACCESS table with in-frame sequences only. Part of the clones is absent; in the studies checked, under half of the shortfall reflects unresolved V genes, and no reason is known for the rest. V and J calls and clone size are copied from that table; D and trimming were computed from the DNA. The sample includes 40,000 to 45,000 clones, with roughly 88% observed a single time. The ten top clones hold approximately 8% of the sample.

Sequenced material: peripheral blood. This TCR came from a man in his sixties with active COVID-19. The chain was built from TRBV7-8 and TRBJ2-1; 9 of the junction bases match TRBD1. Here is the DNA: TGTGCCAGCAGCTCTACAGGGGGCCGATACAATGAGCAGTTCTTC. This codes for CASSSTGGRYNEQFF.